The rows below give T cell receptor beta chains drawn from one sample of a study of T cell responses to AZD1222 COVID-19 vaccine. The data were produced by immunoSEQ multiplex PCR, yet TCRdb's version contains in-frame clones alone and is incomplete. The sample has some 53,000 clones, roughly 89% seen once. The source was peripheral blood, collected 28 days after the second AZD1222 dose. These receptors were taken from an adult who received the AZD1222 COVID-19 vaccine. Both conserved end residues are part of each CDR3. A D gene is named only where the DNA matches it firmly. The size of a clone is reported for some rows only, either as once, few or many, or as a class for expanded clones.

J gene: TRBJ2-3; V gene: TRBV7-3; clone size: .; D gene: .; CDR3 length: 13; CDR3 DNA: TGTGCCAGCAGCTCCCGGGATACAGATACGCAGTATTTT; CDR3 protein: CASSSRDTDTQYF
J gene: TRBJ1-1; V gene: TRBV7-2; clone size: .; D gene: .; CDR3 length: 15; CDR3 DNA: TGTGCCAGCAGCTTAGCGGTGGGGGCTGGGGCTGAAGCTTTCTTT; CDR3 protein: CASSLAVGAGAEAFF
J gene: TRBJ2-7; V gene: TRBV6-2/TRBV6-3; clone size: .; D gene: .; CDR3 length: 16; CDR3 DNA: TGTGCCAGCAGCACTTCCGGACGGAGGGCGGGGTACGAGCAGTACTTC; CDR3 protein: CASSTSGRRAGYEQYF
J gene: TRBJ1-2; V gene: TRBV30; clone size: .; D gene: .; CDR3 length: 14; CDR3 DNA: TGTGCCTGGAGCGGATCCGGGACGGACTCTGGCTACACCTTC; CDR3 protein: CAWSGSGTDSGYTF
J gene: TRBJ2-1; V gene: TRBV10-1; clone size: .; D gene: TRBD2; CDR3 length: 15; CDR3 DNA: TGCGCCAGCAGTGCTAGCGGTGTCCCCCCCTGGGAGCAGTTCTTC; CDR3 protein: CASSASGVPPWEQFF
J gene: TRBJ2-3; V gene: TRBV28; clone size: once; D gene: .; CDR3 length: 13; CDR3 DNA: TGTGCCAGCAGCCTCGGGCAGACAGATACGCAGTATTTT; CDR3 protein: CASSLGQTDTQYF
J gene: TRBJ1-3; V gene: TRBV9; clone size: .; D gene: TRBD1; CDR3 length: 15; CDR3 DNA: TGTGCCAGCAGTGCGACAGGGCTCTCTGGAAACACCATATATTTT; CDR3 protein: CASSATGLSGNTIYF
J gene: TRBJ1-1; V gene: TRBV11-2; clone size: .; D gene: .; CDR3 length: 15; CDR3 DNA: TGTGCCAGCAGCTCAACGGGACCGAGGAACACTGAAGCTTTCTTT; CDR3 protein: CASSSTGPRNTEAFF
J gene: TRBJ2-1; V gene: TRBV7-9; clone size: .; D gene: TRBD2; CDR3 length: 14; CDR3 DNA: TGTGCCAGCAGCCGCGGACTAGCGGTCGTGGAGCAGTTCTTC; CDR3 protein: CASSRGLAVVEQFF
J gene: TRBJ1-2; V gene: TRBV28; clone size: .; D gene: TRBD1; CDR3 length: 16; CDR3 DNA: TGTGCCAGCAGCCCTGGGACAGGGGAATCTAACTATGGCTACACCTTC; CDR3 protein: CASSPGTGESNYGYTF
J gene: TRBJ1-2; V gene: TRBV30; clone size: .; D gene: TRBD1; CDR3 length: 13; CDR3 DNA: TGTGCCTGTCCGGGACAGGGGGCCTATGGCTACACCTTC; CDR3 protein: CACPGQGAYGYTF